This TCR beta chain emerged from a study of T cells expressing NK-cell markers. Study as a whole: Among the eight sequenced donors, seven tested HCMV-seropositive and one tested seronegative. Study-wide points: The dominant NKG2C+ clonotypes represented roughly 1.0-7.5% of CD8+ T cells in six donors. Questions lingered over whether expanded NKG2C+ T cell clones were HCMV-specific.

As the method of synthesis, 5'RACE template switching with UMIs yielded TCR beta cDNA. Reanalyzing the 5' RACE reads, TCRdb keeps one entry per CDR3 protein, without DNA. The listing contains around 180,000 distinct CDR3 sequences. The CDR3 has 15 residues. Germline V gene lookup returns CDR1 SGHTA and CDR2 FQGNSA. In the case of this clonotype: Its antigen remains unknown.

The gene calls are TRBV7-2 and TRBJ2-5. The receptor was derived from a man between 18 and 69 years old in good health. Sequencing used blood T cells: a sorted CD56 or NKG2C T cell subset, CD4+ or CD8+ T cells, or bulk PBMC T cells (not recorded which). The CDR3 spells CASSSPDKNKETQYF.